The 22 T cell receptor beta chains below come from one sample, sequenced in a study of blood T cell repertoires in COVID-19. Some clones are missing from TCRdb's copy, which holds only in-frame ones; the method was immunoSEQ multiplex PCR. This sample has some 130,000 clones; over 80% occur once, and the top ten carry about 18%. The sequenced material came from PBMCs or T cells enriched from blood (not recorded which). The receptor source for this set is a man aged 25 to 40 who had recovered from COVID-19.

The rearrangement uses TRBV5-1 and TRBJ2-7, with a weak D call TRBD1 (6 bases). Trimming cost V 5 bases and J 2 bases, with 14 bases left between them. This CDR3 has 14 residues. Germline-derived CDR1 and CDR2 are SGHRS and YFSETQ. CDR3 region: CASRRTVSTYEQYF. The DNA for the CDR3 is TGCGCCAGCAGGAGGACAGTATCGACCTACGAGCAGTACTTC.

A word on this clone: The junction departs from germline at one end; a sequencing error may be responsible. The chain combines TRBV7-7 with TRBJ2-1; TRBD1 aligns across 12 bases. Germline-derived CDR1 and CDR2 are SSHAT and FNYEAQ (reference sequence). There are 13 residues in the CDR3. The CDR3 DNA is TGTGCTAGCAGCCAGGGACAGGGGGCAATGCTGTTCTTC. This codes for CASSQGQGAMLFF.

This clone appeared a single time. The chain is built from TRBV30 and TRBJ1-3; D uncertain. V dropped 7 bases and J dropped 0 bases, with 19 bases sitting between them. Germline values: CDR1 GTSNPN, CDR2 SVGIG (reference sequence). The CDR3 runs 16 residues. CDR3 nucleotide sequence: TGTGCCTTCACCCCGGGAAGTTTGAACTCTGGAAACACCATATATTTT. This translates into CAFTPGSLNSGNTIYF.

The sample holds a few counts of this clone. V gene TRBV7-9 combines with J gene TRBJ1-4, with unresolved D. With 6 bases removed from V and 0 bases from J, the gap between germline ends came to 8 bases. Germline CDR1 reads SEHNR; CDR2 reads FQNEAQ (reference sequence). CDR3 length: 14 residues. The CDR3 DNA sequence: TGTGCCAGCAGTCCGGTGACAACTAATGAAAAACTGTTTTTT. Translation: CASSPVTTNEKLFF.

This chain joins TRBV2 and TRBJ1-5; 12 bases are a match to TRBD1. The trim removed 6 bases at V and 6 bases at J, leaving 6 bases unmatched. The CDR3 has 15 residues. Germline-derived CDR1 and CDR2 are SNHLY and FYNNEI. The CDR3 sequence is CASSPGTGGFQPQHF. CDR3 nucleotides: TGTGCCAGCAGCCCCGGGACAGGGGGCTTTCAGCCCCAGCATTTT.

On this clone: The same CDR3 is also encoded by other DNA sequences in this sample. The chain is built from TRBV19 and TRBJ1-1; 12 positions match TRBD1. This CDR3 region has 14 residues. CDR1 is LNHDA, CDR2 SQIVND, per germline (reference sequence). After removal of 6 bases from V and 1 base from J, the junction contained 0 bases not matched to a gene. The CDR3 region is CASRGQGANTEAFF. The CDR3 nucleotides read TGTGCCAGTAGGGGACAGGGGGCGAACACTGAAGCTTTCTTT. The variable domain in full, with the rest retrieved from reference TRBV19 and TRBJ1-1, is DGGITQSPKYLFRKEGQNVTLSCEQNLNHDAMYWYRQDPGQGLRLIYYSQIVNDFQKGDIAEGYSVSREKKESFPLTVTSAQKNPTAFYLCASRGQGANTEAFFGQGTRLTVV.

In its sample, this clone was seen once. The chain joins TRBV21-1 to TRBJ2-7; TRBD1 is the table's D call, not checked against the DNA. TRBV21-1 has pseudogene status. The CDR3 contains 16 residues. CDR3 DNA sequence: TGTGCCAGCACTTCGCTAATGACAGGGAAGGAGTACGAGCAGTACTTC. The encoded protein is CASTSLMTGKEYEQYF.

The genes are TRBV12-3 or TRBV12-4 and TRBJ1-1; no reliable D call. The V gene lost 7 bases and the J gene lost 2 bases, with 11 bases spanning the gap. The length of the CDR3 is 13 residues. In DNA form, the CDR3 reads TGTGCCAGCAACCTCGGGGTCAACACTGAAGCTTTCTTT. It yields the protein CASNLGVNTEAFF.

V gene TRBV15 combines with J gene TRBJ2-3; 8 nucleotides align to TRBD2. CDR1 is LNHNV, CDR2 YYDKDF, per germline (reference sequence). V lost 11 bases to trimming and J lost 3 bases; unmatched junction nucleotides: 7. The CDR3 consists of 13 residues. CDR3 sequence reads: CAVQAGATDTQYF. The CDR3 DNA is TGTGCCGTTCAAGCGGGAGCTACAGATACGCAGTATTTT.

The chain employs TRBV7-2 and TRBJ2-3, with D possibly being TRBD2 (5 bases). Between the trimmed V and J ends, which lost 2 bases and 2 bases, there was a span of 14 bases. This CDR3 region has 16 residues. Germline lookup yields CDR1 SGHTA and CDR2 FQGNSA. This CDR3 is CASSLMTTLNTDTQYF. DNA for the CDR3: TGTGCCAGCAGCTTAATGACTACCCTTAACACAGATACGCAGTATTTT.

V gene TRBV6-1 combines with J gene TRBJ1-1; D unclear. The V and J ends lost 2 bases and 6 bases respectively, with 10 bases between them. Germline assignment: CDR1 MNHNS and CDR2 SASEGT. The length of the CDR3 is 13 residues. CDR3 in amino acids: CASSETTSSEAFF. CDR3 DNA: TGTGCCAGCAGTGAAACGACTTCGTCTGAAGCTTTCTTT.

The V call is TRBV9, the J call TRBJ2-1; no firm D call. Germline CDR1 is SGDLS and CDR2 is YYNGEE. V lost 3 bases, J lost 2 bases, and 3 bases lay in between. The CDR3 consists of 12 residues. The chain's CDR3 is CASSDTYNEQFF. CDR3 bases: TGTGCCAGCAGCGACACCTACAATGAGCAGTTCTTC.

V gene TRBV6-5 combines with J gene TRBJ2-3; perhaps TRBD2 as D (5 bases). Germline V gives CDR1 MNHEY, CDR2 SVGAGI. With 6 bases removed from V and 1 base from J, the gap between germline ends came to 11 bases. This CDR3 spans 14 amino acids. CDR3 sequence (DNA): TGTGCCAGCAGCTCTAGCCTTGGCACAGATACGCAGTATTTT. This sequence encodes CASSSSLGTDTQYF.

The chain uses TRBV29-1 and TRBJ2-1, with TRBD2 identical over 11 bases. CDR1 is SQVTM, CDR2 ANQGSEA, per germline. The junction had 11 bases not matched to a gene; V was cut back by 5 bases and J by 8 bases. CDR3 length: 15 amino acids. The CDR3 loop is CSVRAGLAGLDEQFF. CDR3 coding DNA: TGCAGCGTTCGAGCCGGACTAGCGGGCCTGGATGAGCAGTTCTTC.

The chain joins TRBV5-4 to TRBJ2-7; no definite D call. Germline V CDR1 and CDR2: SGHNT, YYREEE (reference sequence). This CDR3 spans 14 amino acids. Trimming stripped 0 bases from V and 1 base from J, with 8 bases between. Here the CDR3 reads CASSLARGSYEQYF. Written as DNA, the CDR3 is TGTGCCAGCAGCTTGGCGCGCGGATCCTACGAGCAGTACTTC.

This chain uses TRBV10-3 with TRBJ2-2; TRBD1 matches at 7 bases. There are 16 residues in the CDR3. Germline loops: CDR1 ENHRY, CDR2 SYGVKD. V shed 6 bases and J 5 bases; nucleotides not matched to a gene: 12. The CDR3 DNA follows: TGTGCCATCAGGTCCCCCTCCCAGGGGGAAACCGGGGAGCTGTTTTTT. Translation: CAIRSPSQGETGELFF.

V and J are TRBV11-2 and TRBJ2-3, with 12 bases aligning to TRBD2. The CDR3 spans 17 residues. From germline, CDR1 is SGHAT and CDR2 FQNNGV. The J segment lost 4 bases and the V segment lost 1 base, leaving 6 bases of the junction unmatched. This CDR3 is CASSLVRLAGVADTQYF. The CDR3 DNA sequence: TGTGCCAGCAGCTTAGTCCGACTAGCGGGAGTGGCAGATACGCAGTATTTT.

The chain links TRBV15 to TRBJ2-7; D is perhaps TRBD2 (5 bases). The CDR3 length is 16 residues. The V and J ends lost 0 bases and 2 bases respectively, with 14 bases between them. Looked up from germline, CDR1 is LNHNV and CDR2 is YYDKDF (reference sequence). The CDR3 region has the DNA TGTGCCACCAGCAGAGATCTAGCACACTCAGCCTACGAGCAGTACTTC. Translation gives CATSRDLAHSAYEQYF.

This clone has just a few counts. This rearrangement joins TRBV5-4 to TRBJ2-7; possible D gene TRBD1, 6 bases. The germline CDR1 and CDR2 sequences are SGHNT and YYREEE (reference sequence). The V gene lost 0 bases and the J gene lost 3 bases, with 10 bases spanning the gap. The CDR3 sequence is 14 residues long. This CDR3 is CASSLGVGGYEQYF. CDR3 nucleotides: TGTGCCAGCAGCTTGGGGGTAGGGGGCTACGAGCAGTACTTC.

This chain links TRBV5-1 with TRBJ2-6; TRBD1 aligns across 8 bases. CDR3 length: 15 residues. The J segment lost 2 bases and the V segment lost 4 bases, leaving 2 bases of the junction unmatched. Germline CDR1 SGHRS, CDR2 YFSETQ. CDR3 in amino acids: CASSEDRAGANVLTF. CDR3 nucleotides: TGCGCCAGCAGCGAGGACAGGGCTGGGGCCAACGTCCTGACTTTC.

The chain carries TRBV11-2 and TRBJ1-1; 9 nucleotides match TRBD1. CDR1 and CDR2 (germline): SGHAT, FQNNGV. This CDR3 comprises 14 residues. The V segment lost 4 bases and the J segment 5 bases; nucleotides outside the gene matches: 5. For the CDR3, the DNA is TGTGCCAGCAGCTGGGGACAGGGAAAGACTGAAGCTTTCTTT. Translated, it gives CASSWGQGKTEAFF.

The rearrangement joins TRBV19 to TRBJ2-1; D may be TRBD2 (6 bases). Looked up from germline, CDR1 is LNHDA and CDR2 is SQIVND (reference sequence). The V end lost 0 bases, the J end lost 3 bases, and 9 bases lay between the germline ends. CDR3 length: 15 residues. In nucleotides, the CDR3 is TGTGCCAGTAGTATAGACGGGGGTTACTACAATGAGCAGTTCTTC. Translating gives CASSIDGGYYNEQFF.